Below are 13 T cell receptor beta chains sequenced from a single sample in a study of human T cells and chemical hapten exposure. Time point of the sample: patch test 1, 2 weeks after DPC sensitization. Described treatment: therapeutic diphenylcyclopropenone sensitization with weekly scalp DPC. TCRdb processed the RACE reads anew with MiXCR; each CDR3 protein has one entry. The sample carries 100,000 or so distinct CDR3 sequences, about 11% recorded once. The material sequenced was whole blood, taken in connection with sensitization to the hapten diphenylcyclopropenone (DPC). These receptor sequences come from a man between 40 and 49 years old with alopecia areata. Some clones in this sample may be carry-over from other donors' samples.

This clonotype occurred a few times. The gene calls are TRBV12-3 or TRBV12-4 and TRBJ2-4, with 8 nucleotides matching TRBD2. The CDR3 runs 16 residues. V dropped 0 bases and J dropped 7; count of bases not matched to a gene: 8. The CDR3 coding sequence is TGTGCCAGCAGTTTAGCGCATGTTAGCGGGAAGAACATTCAGTACTTC. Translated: CASSLAHVSGKNIQYF.

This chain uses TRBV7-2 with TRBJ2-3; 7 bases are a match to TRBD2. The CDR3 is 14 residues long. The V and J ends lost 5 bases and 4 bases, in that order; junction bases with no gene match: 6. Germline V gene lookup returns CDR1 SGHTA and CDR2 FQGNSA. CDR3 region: CASSRGDSADTQYF. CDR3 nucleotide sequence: TGTGCCAGCAGCCGGGGGGATAGTGCAGATACGCAGTATTTT.

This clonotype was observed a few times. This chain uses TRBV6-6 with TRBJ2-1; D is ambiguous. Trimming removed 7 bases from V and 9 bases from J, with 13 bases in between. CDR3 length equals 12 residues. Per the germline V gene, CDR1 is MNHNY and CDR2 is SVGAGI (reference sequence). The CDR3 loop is CASTARPGEQFF. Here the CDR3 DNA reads TGTGCCAGCACGGCCCGTCCGGGTGAGCAGTTCTTC.

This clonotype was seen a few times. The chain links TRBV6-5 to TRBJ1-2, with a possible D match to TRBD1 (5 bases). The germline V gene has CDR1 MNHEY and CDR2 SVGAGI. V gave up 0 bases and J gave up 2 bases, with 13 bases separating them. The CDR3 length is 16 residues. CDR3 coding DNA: TGTGCCAGCAGTTACTCGAATGGGGGAATCAACTATGGCTACACCTTC. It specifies CASSYSNGGINYGYTF.

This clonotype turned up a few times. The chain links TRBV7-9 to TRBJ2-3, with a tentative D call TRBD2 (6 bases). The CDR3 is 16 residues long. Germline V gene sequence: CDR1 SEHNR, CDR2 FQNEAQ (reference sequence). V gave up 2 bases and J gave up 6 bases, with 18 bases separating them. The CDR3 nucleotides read TGTGCCAGCAGCTTAAATGCCGGGAGACCCCCGGATACGCAGTATTTT. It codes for CASSLNAGRPPDTQYF. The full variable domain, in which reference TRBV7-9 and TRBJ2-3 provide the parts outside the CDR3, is DTGVSQNPRHKITKRGQNVTFRCDPISEHNRLYWYRQTLGQGPEFLTYFQNEAQLEKSRLLSDRFSAERPKGSFSTLEIQRTEQGDSAMYLCASSLNAGRPPDTQYFGPGTRLTVL.

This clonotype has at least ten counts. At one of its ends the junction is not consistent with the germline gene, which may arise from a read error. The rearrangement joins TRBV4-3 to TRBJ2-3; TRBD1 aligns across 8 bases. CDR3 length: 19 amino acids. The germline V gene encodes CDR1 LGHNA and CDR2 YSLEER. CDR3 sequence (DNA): TGTGCCAGCAGCCAAGAAGTGGTCAGGGGGCCTTGGGGTACAGATACGCAGTATTTT. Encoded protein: CASSQEVVRGPWGTDTQYF.

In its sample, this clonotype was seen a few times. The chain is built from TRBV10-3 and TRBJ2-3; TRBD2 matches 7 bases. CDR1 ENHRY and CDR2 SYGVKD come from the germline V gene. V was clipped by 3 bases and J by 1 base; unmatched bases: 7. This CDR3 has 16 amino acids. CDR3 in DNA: TGTGCCATCAGTGACGCCGGGACTAAGGGCACAGATACGCAGTATTTT. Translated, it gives CAISDAGTKGTDTQYF.

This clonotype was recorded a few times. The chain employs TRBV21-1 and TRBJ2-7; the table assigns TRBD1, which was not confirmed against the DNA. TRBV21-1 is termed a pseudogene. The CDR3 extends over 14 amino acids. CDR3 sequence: CASSKGGATYEQYF. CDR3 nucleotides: TGTGCCAGCAGCAAGGGCGGGGCAACCTACGAGCAGTACTTC.

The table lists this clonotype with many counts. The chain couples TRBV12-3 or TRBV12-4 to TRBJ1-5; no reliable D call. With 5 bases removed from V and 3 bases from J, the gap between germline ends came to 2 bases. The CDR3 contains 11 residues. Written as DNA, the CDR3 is TGTGCCAGCAGTCCCAATCAGCCCCAGCATTTT. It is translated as CASSPNQPQHF.

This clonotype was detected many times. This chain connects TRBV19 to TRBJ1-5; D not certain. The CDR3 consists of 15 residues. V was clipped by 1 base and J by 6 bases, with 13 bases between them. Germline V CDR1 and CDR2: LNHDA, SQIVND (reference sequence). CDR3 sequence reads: CASSIVEGATQPQHF. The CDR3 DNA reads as TGTGCCAGTAGTATAGTAGAAGGAGCAACTCAGCCCCAGCATTTT.

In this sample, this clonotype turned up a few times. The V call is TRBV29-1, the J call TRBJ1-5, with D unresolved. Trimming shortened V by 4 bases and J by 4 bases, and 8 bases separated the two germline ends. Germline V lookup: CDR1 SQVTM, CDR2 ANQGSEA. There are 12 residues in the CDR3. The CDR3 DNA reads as TGCAGCGTTGGAGCCGCTAATCAGCCCCAGCATTTT. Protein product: CSVGAANQPQHF.

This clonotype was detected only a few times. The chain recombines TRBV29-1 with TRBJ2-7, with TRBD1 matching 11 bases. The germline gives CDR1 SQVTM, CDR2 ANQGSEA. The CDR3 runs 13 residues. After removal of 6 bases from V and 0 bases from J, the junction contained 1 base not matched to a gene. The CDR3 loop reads CSVGQGGSYEQYF. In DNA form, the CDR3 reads TGCAGCGTGGGACAGGGGGGCTCCTACGAGCAGTACTTC.

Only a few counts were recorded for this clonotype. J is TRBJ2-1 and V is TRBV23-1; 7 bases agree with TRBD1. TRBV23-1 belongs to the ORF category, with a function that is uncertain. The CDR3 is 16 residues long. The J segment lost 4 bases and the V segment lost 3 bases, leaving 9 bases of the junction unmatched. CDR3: CASSHPTGARYNEQFF. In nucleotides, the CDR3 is TGCGCCAGCAGTCATCCAACAGGGGCTAGATACAATGAGCAGTTCTTC.